Below, one T cell receptor (beta chain) is given with its context. What it recognizes is unknown. The sample comes from a study of T cell responses to AZD1222 COVID-19 vaccine. General study findings and limits: In a largely white British group with more females than males, clonal diversity was possibly underestimated. At baseline, seropositivity was found in only six or seven AZD1222 recipients. The peak T cell response came first, and repertoires were sampled only after it. Spike was spanned by vaccine-associated CD4 TCRs, with dominance at 160-218 and 743-854.

The repertoire was sequenced with immunoSEQ multiplex PCR; TCRdb's copy has only in-frame clones and lacks some. In the table there are approximately 170,000 clones, 85% to 90% of which are singletons. Germline V gene data show CDR1 as GTSNPN and CDR2 as SVGIG (reference sequence). Trimming took 2 bases from V and 5 from J, leaving 22 bases between them. The CDR3 covers 18 residues. This TCR was sampled from an adult in good health. Sample: peripheral blood, taken on day 0 of AZD1222 vaccination. The chain combines TRBV30 with TRBJ1-6; a possible D gene is TRBD1 (5 bases). The CDR3 coding sequence is TGTGCCTGGAGTTCCCCGGCGGGCAGGGTGGGAAATAATTCACCCCTCCACTTT. Protein: CAWSSPAGRVGNNSPLHF.